A single sample gave rise to the 25 T cell receptor beta chains below, sequenced in a study of blood T cell repertoires in COVID-19. Assay: immunoSEQ multiplex PCR; the TCRdb copy retains only in-frame clones and omits some. The sample gives roughly 250,000 clones, roughly 82% of which show up once; approximately 4.9% is in the top ten. The sequenced sample consisted of peripheral blood. These receptor sequences come from a woman aged 80 or over with active or convalescent COVID-19.

The chain is built from TRBV18 and TRBJ1-1; 7 bases fit TRBD1. This CDR3 has 12 residues. V lost 4 bases and J lost 7; bases outside the gene matches: 3. In germline, CDR1 is KGHSH, CDR2 LQKENI. The CDR3 nucleotides are TGTGCCAGCTCACGACAGGGTGGTGAAGCTTTCTTT. Amino acids: CASSRQGGEAFF.

The chain combines TRBV28 with TRBJ2-7; tentative D call: TRBD1 (5 bases). The germline V and J ends were trimmed by 4 bases and 0 bases, with 13 bases remaining between them. This CDR3 spans 15 amino acids. The germline CDR1 and CDR2 sequences are MDHEN and SYDVKM. CDR3 in amino acids: CASSYPGRNSYEQYF. CDR3 bases: TGTGCCAGCAGTTACCCAGGGCGAAACTCCTACGAGCAGTACTTC.

The CDR3 coding sequence is TGTGCCAGCAGTTTTCAGGGGGGCGAGGCCGGGGAGCTGTTTTTT. It translates to CASSFQGGEAGELFF. V gene TRBV2 combines with J gene TRBJ2-2, with TRBD1 as a possible D gene (7 bases). The CDR3 runs to 15 residues. Germline V gene lookup returns CDR1 SNHLY and CDR2 FYNNEI. V shed 5 bases and J shed 6 bases, with 16 bases lying between them. Looking up the rest from reference TRBV2 and TRBJ2-2 gives the full variable domain: EPEVTQTPSHQVTQMGQEVILRCVPISNHLYFYWYRQILGQKVEFLVSFYNNEISEKSEIFDDQFSVERPDGSNFTLKIRSTKLEDSAMYFCASSFQGGEAGELFFGEGSRLTVL.

This chain connects TRBV28 to TRBJ2-7, with TRBD2 matching 11 bases. This CDR3 region has 14 residues. Germline values: CDR1 MDHEN, CDR2 SYDVKM. The trim removed 4 bases at V and 9 bases at J, leaving 8 bases unmatched. In nucleotides, the CDR3 is TGTGCCAGCAGTTACACTAGCGGGGGTGAGGTGCAGTACTTC. This sequence encodes CASSYTSGGEVQYF.

This clone was found a few times. The chain uses TRBV5-4 and TRBJ2-2; D possibly corresponds to TRBD1 (6 bases). This CDR3 is built from 16 residues. Germline V gene lookup returns CDR1 SGHNT and CDR2 YYREEE (reference sequence). With 4 bases removed from V and 1 base from J, the gap between germline ends came to 14 bases. Here the CDR3 reads CASSPGTGRNTGELFF. In DNA form, the CDR3 reads TGTGCCAGCAGCCCCGGAACAGGGAGGAACACCGGGGAGCTGTTTTTT. Full variable domain (remainder filled in from reference TRBV5-4 and TRBJ2-2): ETGVTQSPTHLIKTRGQQVTLRCSSQSGHNTVSWYQQALGQGPQFIFQYYREEENGRGNFPPRFSGLQFPNYSSELNVNALELDDSALYLCASSPGTGRNTGELFFGEGSRLTVL.

The table lists this clone with a few counts. This rearrangement joins TRBV3-1 (or the pseudogene TRBV3-2) to TRBJ2-1; 12 bases are a match to TRBD2. Germline trimming cut 1 base from V and 7 bases from J; bases unmatched to any gene: 8. The CDR3 contains 17 residues. The germline CDR1 and CDR2 sequences are LGHDT and YNNKEL (reference sequence). The CDR3, as DNA: TGTGCCAGCAGCCAAGTAGGACTAGCGGGGCGGGGGAATGAGCAGTTCTTC. Its translation is CASSQVGLAGRGNEQFF.

This chain uses TRBV27 with TRBJ2-7, with D maybe TRBD2 (6 bases). Germline V gene sequence: CDR1 MNHEY, CDR2 SMNVEV (reference sequence). The CDR3 has 15 residues. Trimming removed 5 bases at V and 2 bases at J, with 16 bases between. The DNA for the CDR3 is TGTGCCAGCAGTCCCCGGAGGGGCCCCCCCTACGAGCAGTACTTC. It encodes CASSPRRGPPYEQYF.

The chain employs TRBV7-2 and TRBJ1-2; D is undetermined. This CDR3 comprises 13 residues. V was trimmed by 5 bases and J by 2 bases, leaving 9 bases between them. The germline V gene encodes CDR1 SGHTA and CDR2 FQGNSA. CDR3 bases: TGTGCCAGCAGCCTTAATCCCAACTATGGCTACACCTTC. This translates into CASSLNPNYGYTF.

The rearrangement joins TRBV5-1 to TRBJ2-5, with unresolved D. CDR1 SGHRS and CDR2 YFSETQ come from the germline V gene. The CDR3 sequence is 13 residues long. Between the trimmed V and J ends, which lost 2 bases and 5 bases, there was a span of 10 bases. The CDR3 region is CASSLRPAETQYF. CDR3 bases: TGCGCCAGCAGCTTAAGGCCAGCGGAGACCCAGTACTTC.

The rearrangement uses TRBV2 and TRBJ2-1; TRBD2 is a possible D gene (5 bases). V lost 4 bases, J lost 14 bases, and 18 bases lay in between. The CDR3 extends over 13 amino acids. Germline loops: CDR1 SNHLY, CDR2 FYNNEI. CDR3 in amino acids: CASSAIGEPGKFF. The CDR3 DNA sequence: TGTGCCAGCAGTGCCATTGGTGAACCGGGAAAGTTCTTC.

The chain combines TRBV5-1 with TRBJ1-1, with 9 bases that match TRBD1. This CDR3 is built from 16 residues. Germline trimming cut 3 bases from V and 5 bases from J; bases unmatched to any gene: 11. Germline V gene data show CDR1 as SGHRS and CDR2 as YFSETQ. The CDR3 region is CASSYTPGQGRTEAFF. As DNA, the CDR3 is TGCGCCAGCAGCTACACGCCTGGACAGGGGAGGACTGAAGCTTTCTTT.

The chain joins TRBV3-1 (or the pseudogene TRBV3-2) to TRBJ2-7, with 10 bases fitting TRBD2. CDR1 is LGHDT and CDR2 is YNNKEL in the germline V gene (reference sequence). With 4 bases clipped from V and 2 bases from J, the junction kept 5 bases outside the gene matches. This CDR3 has 15 amino acids. DNA for the CDR3: TGTGCCAGCAGCCCTCAAGCGGGAGGGCCCTACGAGCAGTACTTC. Translated, it gives CASSPQAGGPYEQYF.

The chain combines TRBV18 with TRBJ2-5, with TRBD1 as a possible D gene (5 bases). V was trimmed by 4 bases and J by 2 bases, leaving 17 bases between them. Germline V gene data show CDR1 as KGHSH and CDR2 as LQKENI. The CDR3 has 16 residues. The CDR3 loop is CASSLRSRTRQETQYF. CDR3 coding DNA: TGTGCCAGCTCACTCCGATCCCGGACAAGACAAGAGACCCAGTACTTC.

The rearrangement links TRBV19 to TRBJ1-1, with no clear D. The CDR3 extends over 13 amino acids. CDR1 is LNHDA and CDR2 is SQIVND in the germline V gene (reference sequence). Deletions cut 10 bases from V and 6 bases from J, with 18 bases between. The CDR3 loop reads CATTKRGRSEAFF. CDR3 nucleotide sequence: TGTGCCACCACAAAAAGAGGGAGATCTGAAGCTTTCTTT.

This chain links TRBV28 with TRBJ1-2; tentatively, D is TRBD1 (5 bases). CDR3 size: 13 residues. Germline lookup yields CDR1 MDHEN and CDR2 SYDVKM. Trimming pared 2 bases from V and 3 bases from J, leaving 7 bases between. The CDR3 reads CASSLDSYYGYTF. The CDR3 DNA reads TGTGCCAGCAGTTTAGACAGTTACTATGGCTACACCTTC.

This chain joins TRBV28 and TRBJ2-1, with D possibly matching TRBD1 (5 bases). The V gene lost 5 bases and the J gene lost 9 bases, with 11 bases spanning the gap. CDR3 length: 12 amino acids. The germline V gene encodes CDR1 MDHEN and CDR2 SYDVKM. The CDR3 bases are TGTGCCAGCAGTGCCCAGACAGCTGAGCAGTTCTTC. Protein product: CASSAQTAEQFF.

This clone was found a few times. V is TRBV28 and J is TRBJ1-4; TRBD1 is a possible D gene (5 bases). The V gene's germline CDR1 is MDHEN and CDR2 SYDVKM. Trimming took 5 bases from V and 8 from J, leaving 12 bases between them. This CDR3 is built from 13 residues. CDR3 sequence reads: CASSPGGREKLFF. The CDR3 nucleotides read TGTGCCAGCAGTCCGGGGGGGAGGGAAAAACTGTTTTTT. Filled out from reference TRBV28 and TRBJ1-4, the complete variable domain reads DVKVTQSSRYLVKRTGEKVFLECVQDMDHENMFWYRQDPGLGLRLIYFSYDVKMKEKGDIPEGYSVSREKKERFSLILESASTNQTSMYLCASSPGGREKLFFGSGTQLSVL.

The chain uses TRBV2 and TRBJ1-4, with a tentative D call TRBD1 (6 bases). Between the trimmed V and J ends, which lost 0 bases and 7 bases, there was a span of 12 bases. The CDR3 has 15 amino acids. Germline loops: CDR1 SNHLY, CDR2 FYNNEI. DNA of the CDR3: TGTGCCAGCAGTGAAGCGCTTAGGGGGGGTGAAAAACTGTTTTTT. Amino acid sequence: CASSEALRGGEKLFF. The whole variable domain, filled in from reference TRBV2 and TRBJ1-4, reads EPEVTQTPSHQVTQMGQEVILRCVPISNHLYFYWYRQILGQKVEFLVSFYNNEISEKSEIFDDQFSVERPDGSNFTLKIRSTKLEDSAMYFCASSEALRGGEKLFFGSGTQLSVL.

The rearrangement links TRBV5-4 to TRBJ1-3, with 7 bases that match TRBD1. The germline gives CDR1 SGHNT, CDR2 YYREEE (reference sequence). The V segment lost 3 bases and the J segment 0 bases; nucleotides outside the gene matches: 6. The CDR3 runs to 16 residues. The chain's CDR3 is CASSSSTGNSGNTIYF. CDR3 in DNA: TGTGCCAGCAGCTCCTCGACAGGGAACTCTGGAAACACCATATATTTT.

This clone was seen more than once but under ten times. V usage is TRBV7-9 and J usage is TRBJ1-1; D perhaps matches TRBD1 (6 bases). Germline assignment: CDR1 SEHNR and CDR2 FQNEAQ (reference sequence). The CDR3 loop spans 16 amino acids. Trimming took off 7 bases at V and 1 base at J, with 19 bases between the two ends. The CDR3 loop is CASTLNAGGANTEAFF. As DNA, the CDR3 is TGTGCCAGCACCCTCAACGCGGGGGGCGCGAACACTGAAGCTTTCTTT.

The V gene is TRBV7-2, the J gene TRBJ1-1; D is possibly TRBD1 (6 bases). The germline V and J ends were trimmed by 7 bases and 6 bases, with 15 bases remaining between them. The CDR3 loop spans 13 amino acids. Germline loops: CDR1 SGHTA, CDR2 FQGNSA. CDR3 region: CASTQGGYSEAFF. CDR3 in DNA: TGTGCCAGCACCCAAGGGGGATACTCTGAAGCTTTCTTT.

The chain carries TRBV5-1 and TRBJ2-1, with 12 positions matching TRBD2. The CDR3 spans 14 residues. Trimming cost V 4 bases and J 7 bases; bases outside gene matches: 3. Germline V lookup: CDR1 SGHRS, CDR2 YFSETQ. The CDR3 region is CASSPGTSGNEQFF. The CDR3 DNA sequence: TGCGCCAGCAGCCCCGGGACTAGCGGGAATGAGCAGTTCTTC. The full variable domain, its missing parts supplied by reference TRBV5-1 and TRBJ2-1, is KAGVTQTPRYLIKTRGQQVTLSCSPISGHRSVSWYQQTPGQGLQFLFEYFSETQRNKGNFPGRFSGRQFSNSRSEMNVSTLELGDSALYLCASSPGTSGNEQFFGPGTRLTVL.

The rearrangement links TRBV5-3 to TRBJ1-2, with TRBD1 matching 7 bases. TRBV5-3 is recorded as an ORF, its role being uncertain. Trimming at V came to 0 bases and at J to 6 bases, leaving 5 bases not matched to a gene. The CDR3 covers 14 residues. The CDR3 bases are TGTGCCAGAAGCTTGGGAGACAGGGCGGATGGCTACACCTTC. It codes for CARSLGDRADGYTF.

The chain joins TRBV10-1 to TRBJ2-7; 7 bases align to TRBD2. With V trimmed by 3 bases and J by 0 bases, 5 bases remained unmatched. The germline V gene has CDR1 WNHNN and CDR2 SYGVQD (reference sequence). The CDR3 consists of 15 residues. In DNA, the CDR3 is TGCGCCAGCAGTGATTTGCCTAGCGGCTCCTACGAGCAGTACTTC. Its translation: CASSDLPSGSYEQYF.

This sequence joins TRBV27 and TRBJ1-1; the D is unclear. The CDR3 is made up of 11 amino acids. The V end lost 2 bases, the J end lost 11 bases, and 9 bases lay between the germline ends. Germline assignment: CDR1 MNHEY and CDR2 SMNVEV (reference sequence). CDR3 DNA: TGTGCCAGCAGTTTAGGCGGCGAGGCTTTCTTT. Amino acid sequence: CASSLGGEAFF.